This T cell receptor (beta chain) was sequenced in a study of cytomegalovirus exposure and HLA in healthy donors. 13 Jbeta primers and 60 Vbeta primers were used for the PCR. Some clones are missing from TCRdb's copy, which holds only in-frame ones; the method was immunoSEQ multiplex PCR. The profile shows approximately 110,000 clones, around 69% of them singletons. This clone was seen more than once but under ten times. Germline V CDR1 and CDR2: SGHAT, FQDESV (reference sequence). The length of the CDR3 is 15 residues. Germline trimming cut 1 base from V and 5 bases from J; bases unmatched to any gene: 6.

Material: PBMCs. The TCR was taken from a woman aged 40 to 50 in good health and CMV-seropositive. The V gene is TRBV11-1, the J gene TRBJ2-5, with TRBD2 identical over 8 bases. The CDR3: CASSLETSDWETQYF. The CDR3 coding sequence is TGTGCCAGCAGCTTAGAGACTAGCGATTGGGAGACCCAGTACTTC.